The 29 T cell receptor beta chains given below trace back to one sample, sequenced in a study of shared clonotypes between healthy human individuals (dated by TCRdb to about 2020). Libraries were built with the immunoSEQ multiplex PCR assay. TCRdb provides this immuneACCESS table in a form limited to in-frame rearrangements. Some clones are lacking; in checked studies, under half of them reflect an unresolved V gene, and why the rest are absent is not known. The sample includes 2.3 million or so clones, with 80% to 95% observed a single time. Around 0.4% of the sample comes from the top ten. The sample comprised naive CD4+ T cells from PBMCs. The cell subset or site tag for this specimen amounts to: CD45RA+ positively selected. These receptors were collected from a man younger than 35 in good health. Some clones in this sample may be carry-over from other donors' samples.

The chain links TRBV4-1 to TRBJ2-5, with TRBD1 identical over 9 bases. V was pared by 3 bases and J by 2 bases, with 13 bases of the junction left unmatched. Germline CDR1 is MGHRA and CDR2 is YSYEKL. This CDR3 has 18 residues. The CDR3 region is CASSQRSADRGGQETQYF. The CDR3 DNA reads TGCGCCAGCAGCCAGAGATCCGCGGACAGGGGCGGGCAAGAGACCCAGTACTTC.

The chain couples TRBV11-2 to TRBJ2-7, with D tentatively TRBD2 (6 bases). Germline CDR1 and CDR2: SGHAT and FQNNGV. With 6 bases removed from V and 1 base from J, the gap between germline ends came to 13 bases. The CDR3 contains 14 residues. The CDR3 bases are TGTGCCAGCAGAGCCAATAGCGGATCCTACGAGCAGTACTTC. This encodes CASRANSGSYEQYF.

Written as DNA, the CDR3 is TGTGCCACAGCGACAGGCTCCCAGACGGATACGCAGTATTTT. This sequence encodes CATATGSQTDTQYF. The gene calls are TRBV10-3 and TRBJ2-3; weak D call: TRBD1 (6 bases). The CDR3 has 14 residues. V was cut by 10 bases and J by 6 bases, with 20 bases left in between. Germline V gene lookup returns CDR1 ENHRY and CDR2 SYGVKD.

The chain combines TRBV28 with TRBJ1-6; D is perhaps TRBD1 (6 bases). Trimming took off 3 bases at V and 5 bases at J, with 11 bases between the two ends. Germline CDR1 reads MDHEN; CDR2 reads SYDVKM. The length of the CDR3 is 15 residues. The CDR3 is CASSFGQIDNSPLHF. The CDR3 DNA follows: TGTGCCAGCAGTTTTGGACAGATAGATAATTCACCCCTCCACTTT.

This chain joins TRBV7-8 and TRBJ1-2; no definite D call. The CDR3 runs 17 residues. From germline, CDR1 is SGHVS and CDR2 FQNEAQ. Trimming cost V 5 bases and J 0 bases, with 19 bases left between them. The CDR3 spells CASSPSLVGGPNYGYTF. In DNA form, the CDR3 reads TGTGCCAGCAGCCCTAGCCTCGTCGGCGGACCTAACTATGGCTACACCTTC.

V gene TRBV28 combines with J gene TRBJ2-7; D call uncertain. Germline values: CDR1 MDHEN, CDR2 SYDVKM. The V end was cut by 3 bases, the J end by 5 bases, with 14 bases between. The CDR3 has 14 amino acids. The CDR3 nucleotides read TGTGCCAGCAGTTTGAGTCAGCCCTCGGACGAGCAGTACTTC. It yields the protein CASSLSQPSDEQYF.

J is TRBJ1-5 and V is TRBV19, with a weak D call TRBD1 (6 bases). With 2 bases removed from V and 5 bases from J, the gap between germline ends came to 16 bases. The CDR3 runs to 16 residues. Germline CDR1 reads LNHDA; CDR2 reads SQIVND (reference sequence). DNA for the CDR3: TGTGCCAGTAGTATACGATGGGGGGCTGGGGATCAGCCCCAGCATTTT. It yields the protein CASSIRWGAGDQPQHF.

The DNA of the CDR3 is TGTGCCAGCAGCGTTACTAGCGGGCGACAGTACAATGAGCAGTTCTTC. Amino acid sequence: CASSVTSGRQYNEQFF. J is TRBJ2-1 and V is TRBV9; 9 bases map to TRBD2. Germline CDR1 SGDLS, CDR2 YYNGEE. V lost 2 bases to trimming and J lost 4 bases; unmatched junction nucleotides: 7. This CDR3 region has 16 residues.

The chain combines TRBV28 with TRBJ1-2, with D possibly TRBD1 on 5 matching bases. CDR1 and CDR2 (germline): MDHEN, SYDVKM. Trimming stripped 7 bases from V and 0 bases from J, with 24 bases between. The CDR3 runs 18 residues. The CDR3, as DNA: TGTGCCAGCACTGGGGCCGCGCTCCCGATCGCGACTAACTATGGCTACACCTTC. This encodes CASTGAALPIATNYGYTF.

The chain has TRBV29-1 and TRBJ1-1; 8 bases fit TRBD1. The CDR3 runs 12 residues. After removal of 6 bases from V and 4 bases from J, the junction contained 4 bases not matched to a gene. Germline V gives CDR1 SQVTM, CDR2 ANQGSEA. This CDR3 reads CSVRTGPTEAFF. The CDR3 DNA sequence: TGCAGCGTACGGACAGGGCCCACTGAAGCTTTCTTT.

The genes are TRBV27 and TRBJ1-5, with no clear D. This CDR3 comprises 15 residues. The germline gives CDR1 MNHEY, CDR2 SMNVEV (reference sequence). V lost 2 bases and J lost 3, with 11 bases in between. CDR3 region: CASSLGGLANQPQHF. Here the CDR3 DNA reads TGTGCCAGCAGTTTAGGAGGCCTTGCCAATCAGCCCCAGCATTTT.

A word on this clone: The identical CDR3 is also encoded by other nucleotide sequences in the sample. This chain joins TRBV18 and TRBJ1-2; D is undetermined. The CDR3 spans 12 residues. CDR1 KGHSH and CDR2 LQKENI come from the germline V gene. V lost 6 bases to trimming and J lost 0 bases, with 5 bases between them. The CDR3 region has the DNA TGTGCCAGCTCCCGAGCTAACTATGGCTACACCTTC. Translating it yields CASSRANYGYTF.

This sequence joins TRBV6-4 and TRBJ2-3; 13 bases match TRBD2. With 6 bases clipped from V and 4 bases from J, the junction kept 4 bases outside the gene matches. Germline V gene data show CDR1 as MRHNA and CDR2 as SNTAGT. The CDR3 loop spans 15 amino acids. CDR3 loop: CASRRLAGGSDTQYF. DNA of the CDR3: TGTGCCAGCAGGAGACTAGCGGGAGGCTCAGATACGCAGTATTTT.

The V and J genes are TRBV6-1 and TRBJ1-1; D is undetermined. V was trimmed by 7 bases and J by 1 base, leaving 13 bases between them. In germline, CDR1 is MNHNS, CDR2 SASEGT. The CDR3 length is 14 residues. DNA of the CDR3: TGTGCCAGCACCTTGGGGATTCCGAACACTGAAGCTTTCTTT. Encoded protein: CASTLGIPNTEAFF.

The CDR3 reads CASSARIQNNEQFF. The CDR3 nucleotides are TGTGCCAGCAGCGCCCGTATACAGAACAATGAGCAGTTCTTC. J is TRBJ2-1 and V is TRBV7-9; D is ambiguous. V lost 5 bases and J 5 bases, leaving 13 bases between the germline ends. Germline V lookup: CDR1 SEHNR, CDR2 FQNEAQ (reference sequence). The CDR3 totals 14 residues.

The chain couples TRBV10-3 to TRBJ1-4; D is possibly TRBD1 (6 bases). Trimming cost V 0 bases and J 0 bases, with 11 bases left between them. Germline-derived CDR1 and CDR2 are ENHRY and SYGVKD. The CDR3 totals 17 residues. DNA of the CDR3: TGTGCCATCAGTGAGTCGGGGAGGGGGACAACTAATGAAAAACTGTTTTTT. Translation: CAISESGRGTTNEKLFF.

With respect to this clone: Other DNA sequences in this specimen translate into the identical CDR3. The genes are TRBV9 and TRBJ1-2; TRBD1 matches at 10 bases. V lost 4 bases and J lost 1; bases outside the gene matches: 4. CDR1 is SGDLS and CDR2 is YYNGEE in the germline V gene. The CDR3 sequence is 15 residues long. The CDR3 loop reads CASSPRDRGNYGYTF. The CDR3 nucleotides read TGTGCCAGCAGCCCCCGGGACAGGGGTAACTATGGCTACACCTTC. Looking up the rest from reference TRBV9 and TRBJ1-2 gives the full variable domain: DSGVTQTPKHLITATGQRVTLRCSPRSGDLSVYWYQQSLDQGLQFLIQYYNGEERAKGNILERFSAQQFPDLHSELNLSSLELGDSALYFCASSPRDRGNYGYTFGSGTRLTVV.

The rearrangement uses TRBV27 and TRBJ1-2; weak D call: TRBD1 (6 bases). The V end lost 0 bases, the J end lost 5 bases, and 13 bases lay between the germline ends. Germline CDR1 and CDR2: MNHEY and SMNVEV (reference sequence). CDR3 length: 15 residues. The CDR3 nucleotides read TGTGCCAGCAGTTTATCGATGGACAGAAGATATGGCTACACCTTC. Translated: CASSLSMDRRYGYTF.

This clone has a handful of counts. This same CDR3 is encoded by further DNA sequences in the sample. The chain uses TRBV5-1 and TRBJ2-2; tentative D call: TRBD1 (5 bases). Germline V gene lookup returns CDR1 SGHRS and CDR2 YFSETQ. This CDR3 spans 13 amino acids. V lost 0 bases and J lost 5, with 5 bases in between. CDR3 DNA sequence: TGCGCCAGCAGCTTGGAGGGGACCGGGGAGCTGTTTTTT. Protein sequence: CASSLEGTGELFF.

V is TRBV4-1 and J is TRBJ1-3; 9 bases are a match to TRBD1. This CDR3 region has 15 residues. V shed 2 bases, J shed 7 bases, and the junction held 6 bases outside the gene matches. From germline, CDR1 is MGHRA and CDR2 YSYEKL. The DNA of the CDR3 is TGCGCCAGCAGCCAAAGGGACAGGGATGAGAACACCATATATTTT. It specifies CASSQRDRDENTIYF.

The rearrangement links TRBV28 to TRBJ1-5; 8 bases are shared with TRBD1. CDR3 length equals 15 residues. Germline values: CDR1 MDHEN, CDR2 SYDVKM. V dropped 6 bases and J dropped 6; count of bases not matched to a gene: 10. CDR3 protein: CASRPRDRILQPQHF. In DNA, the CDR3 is TGTGCCAGCAGACCGAGGGACAGGATACTTCAGCCCCAGCATTTT.

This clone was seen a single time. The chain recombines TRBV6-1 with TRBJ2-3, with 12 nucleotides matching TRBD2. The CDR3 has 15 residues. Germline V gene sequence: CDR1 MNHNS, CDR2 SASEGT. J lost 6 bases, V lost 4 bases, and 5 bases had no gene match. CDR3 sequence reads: CASSGLAGVSDTQYF. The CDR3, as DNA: TGTGCCAGCAGTGGACTAGCGGGAGTCTCGGATACGCAGTATTTT.

The CDR3 spells CASSRTTGADTQYF. The DNA for the CDR3 is TGTGCCAGCAGCCGGACGACGGGAGCAGATACGCAGTATTTT. V usage is TRBV7-8 and J usage is TRBJ2-3; perhaps TRBD2 as D (6 bases). Trimming pared 5 bases from V and 4 bases from J, leaving 13 bases between. Germline CDR1 is SGHVS and CDR2 is FQNEAQ. The length of the CDR3 is 14 residues.

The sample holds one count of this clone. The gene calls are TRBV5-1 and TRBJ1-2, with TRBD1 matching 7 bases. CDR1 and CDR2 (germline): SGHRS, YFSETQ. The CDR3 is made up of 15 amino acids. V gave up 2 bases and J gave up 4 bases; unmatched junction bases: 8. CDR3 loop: CASSFGRGRFYGYTF. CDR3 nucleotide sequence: TGCGCCAGCAGCTTTGGAAGGGGGCGGTTCTATGGCTACACCTTC.

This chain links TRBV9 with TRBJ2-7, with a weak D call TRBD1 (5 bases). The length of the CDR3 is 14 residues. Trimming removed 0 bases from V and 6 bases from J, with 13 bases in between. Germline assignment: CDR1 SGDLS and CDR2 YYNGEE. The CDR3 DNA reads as TGTGCCAGCAGCGTAGCGCTACAAGGGGCCGAGCAGTACTTC. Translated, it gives CASSVALQGAEQYF. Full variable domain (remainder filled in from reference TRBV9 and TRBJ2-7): DSGVTQTPKHLITATGQRVTLRCSPRSGDLSVYWYQQSLDQGLQFLIQYYNGEERAKGNILERFSAQQFPDLHSELNLSSLELGDSALYFCASSVALQGAEQYFGPGTRLTVT.

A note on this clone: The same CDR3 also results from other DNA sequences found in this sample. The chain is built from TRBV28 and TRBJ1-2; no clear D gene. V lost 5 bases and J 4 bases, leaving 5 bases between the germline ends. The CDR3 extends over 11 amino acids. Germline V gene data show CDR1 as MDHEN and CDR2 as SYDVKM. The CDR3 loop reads CASSPGYGYTF. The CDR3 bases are TGTGCCAGCAGTCCCGGCTATGGCTACACCTTC.

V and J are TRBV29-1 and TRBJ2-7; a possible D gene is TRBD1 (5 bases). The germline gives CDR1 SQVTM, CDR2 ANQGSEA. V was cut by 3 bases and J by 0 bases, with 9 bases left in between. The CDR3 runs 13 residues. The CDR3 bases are TGCAGCGTTGATGAAGGACACTCCTACGAGCAGTACTTC. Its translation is CSVDEGHSYEQYF.

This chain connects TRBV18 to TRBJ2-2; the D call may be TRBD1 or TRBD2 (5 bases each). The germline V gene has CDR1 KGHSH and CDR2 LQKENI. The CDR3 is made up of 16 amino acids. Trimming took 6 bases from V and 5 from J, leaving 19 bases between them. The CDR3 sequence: CASSQGPGTGTGELFF. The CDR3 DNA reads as TGTGCCAGCTCGCAGGGACCGGGTACGGGGACCGGGGAGCTGTTTTTT.

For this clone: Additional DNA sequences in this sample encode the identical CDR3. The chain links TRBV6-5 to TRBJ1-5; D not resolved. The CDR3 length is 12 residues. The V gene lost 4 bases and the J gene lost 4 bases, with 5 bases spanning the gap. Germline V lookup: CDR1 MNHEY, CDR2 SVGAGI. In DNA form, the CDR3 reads TGTGCCAGCAGTTCTCCGAATCAGCCCCAGCATTTT. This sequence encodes CASSSPNQPQHF.